A single sample is the source of the 13 T cell receptor beta chains below, sequenced in a study of read filtering for tumor transcriptome and immune sequencing. This library used roughly 0.4 ug RNA and molecular barcoded adaptors spanning alpha/delta and beta/gamma chains. TCRdb independently ran MiXCR on the reads; one entry per CDR3 protein. Of some 46,000 distinct CDR3 sequences listed, 15% to 20% are singletons. The sequenced sample consisted of a population of CD138-negative cells sorted from bone marrow. All receptors derive from a donor at least 40 years old with multiple myeloma.

This clonotype has at least ten counts. The genes are TRBV29-1 and TRBJ2-1; D perhaps matches TRBD2 (6 bases). V lost 5 bases and J lost 3, with 14 bases in between. The CDR3 extends over 14 amino acids. The germline V gene encodes CDR1 SQVTM and CDR2 ANQGSEA. The CDR3 DNA sequence: TGCAGCGTTATGAAGGAGGAGGGCTACAATGAGCAGTTCTTC. This encodes CSVMKEEGYNEQFF.

The rearrangement joins TRBV12-3 or TRBV12-4 to TRBJ2-2, with D possibly being TRBD2 (5 bases). V was cut by 6 bases and J by 5 bases, with 19 bases left in between. The CDR3 is 16 residues long. The CDR3 nucleotides are TGTGCCAGCAGGGAGGCAGAGGTCGAGGAAACCGGGGAGCTGTTTTTT. Encoded protein: CASREAEVEETGELFF.

As concerns this clonotype: A read error likely explains this, since a far larger clone differs by one base. The rearrangement joins TRBV6-2 or TRBV6-3 to TRBJ2-7, with D perhaps TRBD1 or TRBD2 (5 bases each). The CDR3 is 15 amino acids. V lost 10 bases and J 2 bases, leaving 21 bases between the germline ends. The germline V gene has CDR1 MNHEY and CDR2 SVGEGT. The CDR3 here is CATAAVGDRPYEQYF. CDR3 in DNA: TGTGCCACCGCAGCTGTGGGGGACCGTCCCTACGAGCAGTACTTC.

V is TRBV20-1 and J is TRBJ2-7; D possibly uses TRBD1 or TRBD2 (5 bases each). Germline CDR1 is DFQATT and CDR2 is SNEGSKA (reference sequence). Trimming cost V 4 bases and J 2 bases, with 18 bases left between them. CDR3 size: 15 residues. CDR3 sequence (DNA): TGCAGTGCTATCCCCAGGACACGGGGCACCTACGAGCAGTACTTC. It yields the protein CSAIPRTRGTYEQYF.

The CDR3 nucleotides are TGTGCCAGCAGTTCCCCCAAGGGACTGACCTACGAGCAGTACTTC. Amino acid sequence: CASSSPKGLTYEQYF. The rearrangement uses TRBV28 and TRBJ2-7, with D maybe TRBD2 (6 bases). The V and J ends lost 4 bases and 2 bases respectively, with 15 bases between them. CDR1 MDHEN and CDR2 SYDVKM come from the germline V gene. There are 15 residues in the CDR3.

This clonotype was counted many times. J is TRBJ1-1 and V is TRBV14, with D possibly TRBD1 on 5 matching bases. Trimming left V 2 bases short and J 0 bases short, with 13 bases between. The CDR3 extends over 16 amino acids. The germline V gene has CDR1 SGHDN and CDR2 FVKESK. CDR3 DNA sequence: TGTGCCAGCAGCCAACGGGGGTTTCCCATGAACACTGAAGCTTTCTTT. Its protein is CASSQRGFPMNTEAFF.

This clonotype was counted at least ten times. The V gene is TRBV12-3 or TRBV12-4, the J gene TRBJ2-3, with 7 bases that match TRBD2. The V and J ends lost 3 bases and 1 base, in that order; junction bases with no gene match: 1. The CDR3 totals 14 residues. The CDR3 DNA sequence: TGTGCCAGCAGTTTGGCGGGAGGCACAGATACGCAGTATTTT. Translated: CASSLAGGTDTQYF.

At least ten counts were recorded for this clonotype. V is TRBV28 and J is TRBJ2-5; no firm D call. The length of the CDR3 is 12 residues. Germline V gene lookup returns CDR1 MDHEN and CDR2 SYDVKM. Trimming shortened V by 2 bases and J by 4 bases, and 5 bases separated the two germline ends. CDR3 sequence (DNA): TGTGCCAGCAGTTTAAATGGAGAGACCCAGTACTTC. Translating gives CASSLNGETQYF.

The chain uses TRBV9 and TRBJ2-2; D not resolved. V gave up 2 bases and J gave up 2 bases, with 10 bases separating them. The CDR3 spans 15 residues. Germline values: CDR1 SGDLS, CDR2 YYNGEE. CDR3 region: CASSVWYLNTGELFF. The CDR3, as DNA: TGTGCCAGCAGCGTCTGGTATCTCAACACCGGGGAGCTGTTTTTT.

The table lists this clonotype with many counts. The V and J genes are TRBV4-1 and TRBJ1-1; no definite D call. Germline V gives CDR1 MGHRA, CDR2 YSYEKL. The ends were cut back, 5 bases at V and 2 bases at J, with 15 bases in the middle. The CDR3 consists of 15 residues. The DNA of the CDR3 is TGCGCCAGCAGCAACCCGAACATACTTAACACTGAAGCTTTCTTT. It specifies CASSNPNILNTEAFF.

This chain connects TRBV20-1 to TRBJ2-3; 10 bases are shared with TRBD2. Germline CDR1 and CDR2: DFQATT and SNEGSKA (reference sequence). V gave up 0 bases and J gave up 7 bases; unmatched junction bases: 10. The CDR3 runs to 16 residues. The CDR3 loop is CSARDTSGRVKNTQYF. For the CDR3, the DNA is TGCAGTGCTAGAGATACGAGCGGGAGGGTCAAAAATACGCAGTATTTT.

This clonotype was detected many times. The chain has TRBV5-1 and TRBJ2-2; D remains unclear. There are 12 residues in the CDR3. From germline, CDR1 is SGHRS and CDR2 YFSETQ. V shed 0 bases and J shed 6 bases, with 3 bases lying between them. CDR3 residues: CASSLEAGELFF. Here the CDR3 DNA reads TGCGCCAGCAGCTTGGAAGCCGGGGAGCTGTTTTTT. Filled out from reference TRBV5-1 and TRBJ2-2, the complete variable domain reads KAGVTQTPRYLIKTRGQQVTLSCSPISGHRSVSWYQQTPGQGLQFLFEYFSETQRNKGNFPGRFSGRQFSNSRSEMNVSTLELGDSALYLCASSLEAGELFFGEGSRLTVL.

This clonotype has a count of ten or more. CDR3: CASSLIRGVETQYF. The CDR3 bases are TGTGCCAGCAGCTTAATTCGGGGAGTAGAGACCCAGTACTTC. V gene TRBV7-2 combines with J gene TRBJ2-5, with D perhaps matching TRBD2 (5 bases). The CDR3 length is 14 residues. The V end lost 2 bases, the J end lost 4 bases, and 11 bases lay between the germline ends. Germline loops: CDR1 SGHTA, CDR2 FQGNSA.